The 22 T cell receptor beta chains given below trace back to one sample, sequenced in a study of shared clonotypes between healthy human individuals. Terminally differentiated effector memory CD45RA+ cells were left out of the naive CD8 fraction, which was CD45RO-negative and positively selected for CCR7. Some clones are missing from TCRdb's copy, which holds only in-frame ones; the method was immunoSEQ multiplex PCR. Of over 2,000,000 clones in the sample, approximately 92% were seen once. The source material was naive CD8+ T cells from PBMCs. All receptors derive from a man aged 18 to 30 in good health. Some clones in this sample may be carry-over from other donors' samples.

This clone was recorded once. CDR3 nucleotides: TGCGCCAGCAGCTTGAAGAAGCAGGGGGCAATAAAAGAGACCCAGTACTTC. Translated: CASSLKKQGAIKETQYF. The gene calls are TRBV5-1 and TRBJ2-5, with TRBD1 identical over 8 bases. The CDR3 runs to 17 residues. The germline V gene has CDR1 SGHRS and CDR2 YFSETQ. J gave up 3 bases and V 1 base, and 11 bases lay outside the gene matches.

Details on this clone: A read error may produce the germline difference seen at one junction end. This chain connects TRBV5-1 to TRBJ2-7; 8 nucleotides align to TRBD1. The germline CDR1 and CDR2 sequences are SGHRS and YFSETQ. The CDR3 extends over 14 amino acids. Here the CDR3 DNA reads TGCGCCAGCACCGCCGGACAGGGCTCCTCCGAGCAGTACTTC. Encoded protein: CASTAGQGSSEQYF.

The chain couples TRBV7-9 to TRBJ2-1; maybe TRBD2 (5 bases). This CDR3 contains 15 residues. Trimming cost V 5 bases and J 0 bases, with 11 bases left between them. CDR1 and CDR2 from the germline V gene are SEHNR and FQNEAQ (reference sequence). The CDR3 sequence is CASSVDSSSYNEQFF. DNA for the CDR3: TGTGCCAGCAGCGTGGACTCTTCCTCCTACAATGAGCAGTTCTTC. Together with reference TRBV7-9 and TRBJ2-1, the CDR3 gives the full variable domain: DTGVSQNPRHKITKRGQNVTFRCDPISEHNRLYWYRQTLGQGPEFLTYFQNEAQLEKSRLLSDRFSAERPKGSFSTLEIQRTEQGDSAMYLCASSVDSSSYNEQFFGPGTRLTVL.

The rearrangement joins TRBV19 to TRBJ1-2; perhaps TRBD1 as D (5 bases). Germline V lookup: CDR1 LNHDA, CDR2 SQIVND (reference sequence). With 5 bases removed from V and 6 bases from J, the gap between germline ends came to 10 bases. This CDR3 is built from 12 residues. In DNA, the CDR3 is TGTGCCAGTAGTCCGCCGACAGATGGCTACACCTTC. It specifies CASSPPTDGYTF.

The rearrangement uses TRBV2 and TRBJ2-5; the match to TRBD2 covers 8 bases. The CDR3 runs to 13 residues. The germline CDR1 and CDR2 sequences are SNHLY and FYNNEI. Germline trimming cut 8 bases from V and 4 bases from J; bases unmatched to any gene: 6. CDR3 in DNA: TGTGCCAGCTGTTCACGGGGGGGAGAGACCCAGTACTTC. Protein sequence: CASCSRGGETQYF.

The chain has TRBV27 and TRBJ2-1; TRBD1 aligns across 7 bases. Germline CDR1 MNHEY, CDR2 SMNVEV (reference sequence). The CDR3 is made up of 15 amino acids. The junction had 9 bases not matched to a gene; V was cut back by 5 bases and J by 5 bases. CDR3 coding DNA: TGTGCCAGCAGTCCTGGGACAGTCGGTCACAATGAGCAGTTCTTC. It codes for CASSPGTVGHNEQFF.

The chain uses TRBV7-3 and TRBJ1-2, with TRBD1 as a possible D gene (6 bases). CDR3 length equals 13 residues. Per germline, CDR1 SGHTA and CDR2 FQGTGA. Trimming took off 3 bases at V and 7 bases at J, with 12 bases between the two ends. The CDR3 coding sequence is TGTGCCAGCAGCTTGGACAGTGGTAGTGGCTACACCTTC. It encodes CASSLDSGSGYTF.

The chain is built from TRBV9 and TRBJ1-3; D not certain. Germline V gene data show CDR1 as SGDLS and CDR2 as YYNGEE. V was shortened by 2 bases and J by 1 base, with 13 bases between the two germline ends. The CDR3 length is 16 residues. The CDR3 protein is CASSVEKGGSGNTIYF. For the CDR3, the DNA is TGTGCCAGCAGCGTTGAGAAGGGAGGGTCTGGAAACACCATATATTTT.

This clone was seen only once. The V call is TRBV29-1, the J call TRBJ2-3; D unclear. V lost 6 bases and J 8 bases, leaving 21 bases between the germline ends. CDR1 and CDR2 (germline): SQVTM, ANQGSEA. The CDR3 extends over 14 amino acids. The CDR3 protein is CSVRESTGVSTQYF. CDR3 DNA: TGCAGCGTCCGAGAGAGCACGGGTGTGAGTACGCAGTATTTT.

Comments on this clone: At the DNA level, this CDR3 is encoded by other sequences in the same sample as well. J is TRBJ2-1 and V is TRBV27; possible D gene TRBD1, 5 bases. V lost 2 bases and J 3 bases, leaving 5 bases between the germline ends. CDR1 and CDR2 from the germline V gene are MNHEY and SMNVEV (reference sequence). The CDR3 covers 13 residues. Written as DNA, the CDR3 is TGTGCCAGCAGTTTAAGGGGCTACAATGAGCAGTTCTTC. Translating it yields CASSLRGYNEQFF.

The J gene is TRBJ2-2, the V gene TRBV7-9; 12 bases line up with TRBD2. The CDR3 totals 17 residues. Unmatched junction bases numbered 10, after V lost 5 bases and J lost 6 bases. The germline CDR1 and CDR2 sequences are SEHNR and FQNEAQ (reference sequence). CDR3 nucleotide sequence: TGTGCCAGCAGCGGAGGGCCTAGCGGGAGGGCCCCCGGGGAGCTGTTTTTT. It yields the protein CASSGGPSGRAPGELFF.

The chain uses TRBV7-9 and TRBJ2-3; D is uncertain. Deletions cut 4 bases from V and 6 bases from J, with 8 bases between. This CDR3 spans 12 amino acids. Per the germline V gene, CDR1 is SEHNR and CDR2 is FQNEAQ (reference sequence). The chain's CDR3 is CASSSVMDTQYF. CDR3 in DNA: TGTGCCAGCAGCTCCGTGATGGATACGCAGTATTTT.

The table lists this clone with a count of one. V gene TRBV9 combines with J gene TRBJ2-1; the match to TRBD2 covers 9 bases. Germline CDR1 SGDLS, CDR2 YYNGEE. V shed 0 bases, J shed 7 bases, and the junction held 5 bases outside the gene matches. The CDR3 covers 15 residues. The CDR3: CASSVGGRAGNEQFF. The CDR3, as DNA: TGTGCCAGCAGCGTAGGCGGGAGGGCCGGGAATGAGCAGTTCTTC. Supplemented by reference TRBV9 and TRBJ2-1, the full variable domain reads DSGVTQTPKHLITATGQRVTLRCSPRSGDLSVYWYQQSLDQGLQFLIQYYNGEERAKGNILERFSAQQFPDLHSELNLSSLELGDSALYFCASSVGGRAGNEQFFGPGTRLTVL.

This clone has only one observation. The same CDR3 can be traced to other DNA sequences in this sample. This sequence joins TRBV7-9 and TRBJ2-7, with D hard to call. Germline CDR1 reads SEHNR; CDR2 reads FQNEAQ (reference sequence). This CDR3 region has 14 residues. V shed 1 base and J shed 1 base, with 8 bases lying between them. CDR3: CASSLVGPSYEQYF. For the CDR3, the DNA is TGTGCCAGCAGCTTAGTAGGCCCGTCCTACGAGCAGTACTTC.

This sequence joins TRBV4-3 and TRBJ2-3, with 8 bases identical to TRBD2. The V and J ends lost 0 bases and 3 bases, in that order; junction bases with no gene match: 11. Germline V lookup: CDR1 LGHNA, CDR2 YSLEER. This CDR3 is 18 amino acids long. CDR3 coding DNA: TGCGCCAGCAGCCAAGATGATCCGGCGGGAGGTCGGACAGATACGCAGTATTTT. It specifies CASSQDDPAGGRTDTQYF.

About this clone: The identical CDR3 is also encoded by other nucleotide sequences in the sample. The chain uses TRBV4-1 and TRBJ2-2; the D gene is possibly TRBD2 (5 bases). V lost 0 bases, J lost 1 base, and 9 bases lay in between. CDR3 length equals 16 residues. Germline V gene sequence: CDR1 MGHRA, CDR2 YSYEKL. This chain's CDR3 is CASSQEGAGNTGELFF. As DNA, the CDR3 is TGCGCCAGCAGCCAAGAGGGAGCAGGGAACACCGGGGAGCTGTTTTTT.

This sequence joins TRBV27 and TRBJ1-2, with D possibly being TRBD1 (5 bases). The V end was cut by 2 bases, the J end by 8 bases, with 15 bases between. The CDR3 consists of 14 residues. Germline V gene lookup returns CDR1 MNHEY and CDR2 SMNVEV (reference sequence). CDR3 DNA: TGTGCCAGCAGTTTAGGGGCCCCTATTGGGGGCTACACCTTC. Translation gives CASSLGAPIGGYTF.

The CDR3 DNA reads as TGTGCCAGCAGCTTAGGAGACTCTCTCTTCGAGCAGTACTTC. Translated: CASSLGDSLFEQYF. This sequence joins TRBV7-6 and TRBJ2-7; D is undetermined. Germline assignment: CDR1 SGHVS and CDR2 FNYEAQ. Trimming shortened V by 1 base and J by 6 bases, and 13 bases separated the two germline ends. This CDR3 region has 14 residues.

The J gene is TRBJ2-7, the V gene TRBV19; 9 nucleotides match TRBD1. The CDR3 consists of 15 residues. Germline V gives CDR1 LNHDA, CDR2 SQIVND (reference sequence). Trimming took 5 bases from V and 6 from J; bases not matched to a gene: 11. The CDR3 DNA is TGTGCCAGTAGTGAGTACAGGGGGCAAATGGCCGAGCAGTACTTC. Protein product: CASSEYRGQMAEQYF.

This sequence joins TRBV27 and TRBJ2-1; D gene unclear. This CDR3 contains 15 residues. Trimming left V 5 bases short and J 4 bases short, with 15 bases between. Germline lookup yields CDR1 MNHEY and CDR2 SMNVEV (reference sequence). The CDR3 nucleotides read TGTGCCAGCAGTCTTGGACGGGCACCTTACAATGAGCAGTTCTTC. This sequence encodes CASSLGRAPYNEQFF.

This rearrangement joins TRBV15 to TRBJ1-3; D may be TRBD1 (5 bases). In germline, CDR1 is LNHNV, CDR2 YYDKDF (reference sequence). CDR3 length: 16 residues. V was trimmed by 3 bases and J by 0 bases, leaving 12 bases between them. CDR3 bases: TGTGCCACCAGCAGTGACTGGACAACCTCTGGAAACACCATATATTTT. Its translation: CATSSDWTTSGNTIYF.

The sample holds one count of this clone. The chain uses TRBV15 and TRBJ1-3, with D unresolved. Germline CDR1 and CDR2: LNHNV and YYDKDF (reference sequence). This CDR3 has 14 residues. Trimming removed 4 bases at V and 5 bases at J, with 12 bases between. The CDR3: CATSTDQERNTIYF. In nucleotides, the CDR3 is TGTGCCACCAGCACAGATCAGGAAAGAAACACCATATATTTT.